This T cell receptor beta chain was sequenced during a study of blood T cells in healthy people across ages. The use of a sample-barcoded 5' primer and a J-beta primer mix characterized a second PCR of roughly 6 to 11 cycles. TCRdb used MiXCR to reprocess the 5' RACE reads, holding one entry per CDR3 protein. The sample consists of 890,000 or so distinct CDR3 sequences, under 80% of them appearing once. The study, taken as a whole, reports: TCR beta diversity correlated strongly with naive T cell percentage.

For this clonotype: Its antigen is unidentified.

V shed 6 bases, J shed 8 bases, and the junction held 10 bases outside the gene matches. Germline assignment: CDR1 MNHNS and CDR2 SASEGT. The CDR3 length is 14 residues. The individuals who served as donors were healthy Caucasians living in Russia, aged roughly 6 to 95. Peripheral blood was drawn, around 9.4 milliliters per donor. The clonotype originates from a man aged 25 to 40 in good health. The chain joins TRBV6-1 to TRBJ2-4, with 7 bases identical to TRBD2. The specimen sequenced was blood. CDR3 in DNA: TGTGCCAGCAGAGCCGGAACCCGGGGGGACATTCAGTACTTC. Its translation: CASRAGTRGDIQYF.